This passage covers 31 T cell receptor beta chains from one sample sequenced in a study of shared clonotypes between healthy human individuals. Method: immunoSEQ multiplex PCR; TCRdb's copy keeps in-frame clones and lacks some. This table holds about 360,000 clones, 70% to 75% found once. Material for sequencing was memory CD4+ T cells sorted from blood. Subset here: CD45RA-negative fraction. The receptors stem from a man aged 25-45 years in good health.

The J gene is TRBJ1-5, the V gene TRBV28, with D possibly TRBD1 on 5 matching bases. V shed 2 bases and J shed 7 bases, with 9 bases lying between them. CDR3 length equals 13 residues. The germline V gene has CDR1 MDHEN and CDR2 SYDVKM. For the CDR3, the DNA is TGTGCCAGCAGTTTACCCGCAGGGCAGCCCCAGCATTTT. Translated: CASSLPAGQPQHF. Supplemented by reference TRBV28 and TRBJ1-5, the full variable domain reads DVKVTQSSRYLVKRTGEKVFLECVQDMDHENMFWYRQDPGLGLRLIYFSYDVKMKEKGDIPEGYSVSREKKERFSLILESASTNQTSMYLCASSLPAGQPQHFGDGTRLSIL.

Concerning this clone: Other nucleotide sequences from this sample produce the same CDR3. This chain uses TRBV18 with TRBJ2-3; D gene ambiguous. Trimming left V 0 bases short and J 0 bases short, with 4 bases between. The length of the CDR3 is 14 residues. CDR1 and CDR2 (germline): KGHSH, LQKENI. In nucleotides, the CDR3 is TGTGCCAGCTCACCACCGCTAAGCACAGATACGCAGTATTTT. This translates into CASSPPLSTDTQYF.

In this sample, this clone turned up a few times. This rearrangement joins TRBV5-1 to TRBJ1-1; 8 bases match TRBD1. Trimming cost V 4 bases and J 1 base; bases outside gene matches: 3. Looked up from germline, CDR1 is SGHRS and CDR2 is YFSETQ. The CDR3 contains 14 residues. CDR3 bases: TGCGCCAGCAGCGCGGACAGGGCGAACACTGAAGCTTTCTTT. Its translation: CASSADRANTEAFF.

The V gene is TRBV28, the J gene TRBJ2-3; 10 positions match TRBD2. Germline V gene data show CDR1 as MDHEN and CDR2 as SYDVKM. This CDR3 comprises 12 residues. The CDR3 sequence: CSSGSVTDTQYF. CDR3 DNA sequence: TGTTCTAGCGGGAGTGTGACAGATACGCAGTATTTT.

This clone was seen just once. This chain joins TRBV6-5 and TRBJ2-1, with 9 nucleotides matching TRBD2. The V gene's germline CDR1 is MNHEY and CDR2 SVGAGI. Trimming took 2 bases from V and 3 from J; bases not matched to a gene: 2. The length of the CDR3 is 15 residues. CDR3 amino acids: CASSYASGIYNEQFF. The CDR3 DNA is TGTGCCAGCAGTTACGCTAGCGGGATCTACAATGAGCAGTTCTTC.

This sequence joins TRBV19 and TRBJ2-7, with D perhaps matching TRBD2 (5 bases). Germline V lookup: CDR1 LNHDA, CDR2 SQIVND (reference sequence). This CDR3 has 13 amino acids. Trimming removed 5 bases from V and 9 bases from J, with 17 bases in between. For the CDR3, the DNA is TGTGCCAGTAGTCTTCGGGAAGGACTGGGGCAGTACTTC. Translating it yields CASSLREGLGQYF.

The chain combines TRBV28 with TRBJ2-1, with 13 positions matching TRBD2. Trimming at V came to 8 bases and at J to 3 bases, leaving 1 base not matched to a gene. Germline V CDR1 and CDR2: MDHEN, SYDVKM. The CDR3 length is 14 residues. The CDR3 sequence is CASGTSGDYNEQFF. CDR3 DNA sequence: TGTGCCAGCGGGACTAGCGGGGACTACAATGAGCAGTTCTTC.

The chain uses TRBV4-1 and TRBJ2-1; TRBD2 matches 7 bases. The germline gives CDR1 MGHRA, CDR2 YSYEKL. The junction had 10 bases not matched to a gene; V was cut back by 2 bases and J by 12 bases. CDR3 length equals 14 residues. CDR3 region: CASSQRTPAGSQFF. Here the CDR3 DNA reads TGCGCCAGCAGCCAACGTACACCAGCGGGATCGCAGTTCTTC.

For the CDR3, the DNA is TGCAGCGTGGGCCGGGACAGCCAAGAGACCCAGTACTTC. It translates to CSVGRDSQETQYF. The chain joins TRBV29-1 to TRBJ2-5; 7 nucleotides align to TRBD1. The germline V gene has CDR1 SQVTM and CDR2 ANQGSEA. The V and J ends lost 6 bases and 1 base, in that order; junction bases with no gene match: 5. The CDR3 runs to 13 residues. The full variable domain, with the rest looked up from reference TRBV29-1 and TRBJ2-5, is SAVISQKPSRDICQRGTSLTIQCQVDSQVTMMFWYRQQPGQSLTLIATANQGSEATYESGFVIDKFPISRPNLTFSTLTVSNMSPEDSSIYLCSVGRDSQETQYFGPGTRLLVL.

J is TRBJ2-3 and V is TRBV29-1; 13 bases map to TRBD2. CDR3 size: 15 residues. V lost 6 bases, J lost 2 bases, and 5 bases stayed unmatched. Germline CDR1 and CDR2: SQVTM and ANQGSEA. DNA of the CDR3: TGCAGCGTCAGACTAGCGGGAGGAGCCACAGATACGCAGTATTTT. As protein: CSVRLAGGATDTQYF.

The chain links TRBV7-2 to TRBJ1-2, with 7 bases matching TRBD1. CDR3 length: 13 residues. Losses at the gene ends were 5 bases for V and 8 bases for J; bases not matched to a gene: 8. CDR1 and CDR2 (germline): SGHTA, FQGNSA. The CDR3 loop reads CASSGKGALGYTF. CDR3 in DNA: TGTGCCAGCAGCGGAAAGGGGGCTTTAGGCTACACCTTC.

The chain couples TRBV7-9 to TRBJ2-3; possible D gene TRBD2, 5 bases. V gave up 0 bases and J gave up 0 bases, with 16 bases separating them. CDR1 and CDR2 (germline): SEHNR, FQNEAQ (reference sequence). This CDR3 region has 18 residues. The CDR3 coding sequence is TGTGCCAGCAGCTTAGCTGGGCAAACTAGGACGAGCACAGATACGCAGTATTTT. It is translated as CASSLAGQTRTSTDTQYF.

This chain links TRBV4-2 with TRBJ2-7, with TRBD1 matching over 9 bases. The germline V gene encodes CDR1 LGHNA and CDR2 YNFKEQ. Trimming took 1 base from V and 6 from J; bases not matched to a gene: 10. This CDR3 has 16 residues. The CDR3 is CASSQGSGQGIGEQYF. As DNA, the CDR3 is TGTGCCAGCAGCCAAGGGTCGGGACAGGGTATTGGCGAGCAGTACTTC.

This clone was counted a single time. The chain links TRBV5-4 to TRBJ2-3, with TRBD1 identical over 9 bases. V shed 4 bases and J 1 base; nucleotides not matched to a gene: 10. The germline CDR1 and CDR2 sequences are SGHNT and YYREEE (reference sequence). There are 17 residues in the CDR3. The CDR3 DNA follows: TGTGCCAGCAGCCTACCACGGACAGGGGTTGGCACAGATACGCAGTATTTT. Protein sequence: CASSLPRTGVGTDTQYF.

The chain links TRBV5-1 to TRBJ2-6; D remains ambiguous. The CDR3 has 15 residues. Germline V gene lookup returns CDR1 SGHRS and CDR2 YFSETQ. The V and J ends lost 2 bases and 0 bases respectively, with 6 bases between them. CDR3 bases: TGCGCCAGCAGCTTAGGGCACTCTGGGGCCAACGTCCTGACTTTC. Translated: CASSLGHSGANVLTF.

The rearrangement links TRBV6-5 to TRBJ2-1; D remains ambiguous. The CDR3 is made up of 11 amino acids. Trimming cost V 10 bases and J 7 bases, with 11 bases left between them. Germline V gene sequence: CDR1 MNHEY, CDR2 SVGAGI. CDR3 DNA sequence: TGTGCCACCCGACTCATGAATGAGCAGTTCTTC. It encodes CATRLMNEQFF.

This clone has more than one count but fewer than ten. This chain joins TRBV15 and TRBJ2-2, with 9 bases fitting TRBD2. The CDR3 runs to 16 residues. J gave up 6 bases and V 5 bases, and 10 bases lay outside the gene matches. Germline V lookup: CDR1 LNHNV, CDR2 YYDKDF (reference sequence). This chain's CDR3 is CATSRVLAGGAGELFF. CDR3 bases: TGTGCCACCAGCCGCGTGTTGGCGGGAGGGGCCGGGGAGCTGTTTTTT.

This clone came up a few times. The junction departs from the called germline gene at one end, perhaps through a read error. J is TRBJ2-7 and V is TRBV11-2; TRBD2 aligns across 9 bases. Germline V gene data show CDR1 as SGHAT and CDR2 as FQNNGV. The CDR3 has 14 residues. The CDR3 is CASSLAGAFYEQYF. DNA for the CDR3: TGTGCCAGCAGTTTAGCGGGAGCGTTCTACGAGCAGTACTTC.

This clone was counted many times. This chain joins TRBV5-1 and TRBJ1-1, with D maybe TRBD1 (6 bases). V lost 0 bases, J lost 11 bases, and 20 bases lay in between. CDR3 size: 15 residues. Germline V lookup: CDR1 SGHRS, CDR2 YFSETQ. The CDR3: CASSLAPGARNRAFF. Here the CDR3 DNA reads TGCGCCAGCAGCTTGGCCCCAGGGGCGCGTAACCGGGCTTTCTTT.

This clone occurred once. The chain combines TRBV28 with TRBJ1-1; perhaps TRBD1 as D (5 bases). This CDR3 has 12 amino acids. The V and J ends lost 10 bases and 3 bases respectively, with 12 bases between them. Germline CDR1 reads MDHEN; CDR2 reads SYDVKM. The CDR3 loop reads CAIGRGDTEAFF. CDR3 DNA sequence: TGTGCCATCGGCCGGGGGGACACTGAAGCTTTCTTT. The complete variable domain, with remaining parts taken from reference TRBV28 and TRBJ1-1, reads DVKVTQSSRYLVKRTGEKVFLECVQDMDHENMFWYRQDPGLGLRLIYFSYDVKMKEKGDIPEGYSVSREKKERFSLILESASTNQTSMYLCAIGRGDTEAFFGQGTRLTVV.

This clone was counted a few times. This chain uses TRBV2 with TRBJ2-1; 15 bases map to TRBD2. The CDR3 length is 17 residues. With 6 bases clipped from V and 1 base from J, the junction kept 4 bases outside the gene matches. The V gene's germline CDR1 is SNHLY and CDR2 FYNNEI. The CDR3 sequence is CASRGTSGRLSYNEQFF. DNA for the CDR3: TGTGCCAGCAGAGGGACTAGCGGGAGGTTGTCCTACAATGAGCAGTTCTTC.

This chain joins TRBV10-2 and TRBJ2-6; possible D gene TRBD1, 5 bases. Germline V gives CDR1 WSHSY, CDR2 SAAADI. This CDR3 is built from 18 residues. V dropped 2 bases and J dropped 2 bases, with 16 bases sitting between them. The CDR3 DNA reads as TGCGCCAGCAGTGAGATTGGAGCAGGGCTGGCTGGGGCCAACGTCCTGACTTTC. Its protein is CASSEIGAGLAGANVLTF.

This clone appeared a single time. V and J are TRBV7-2 and TRBJ2-3; 10 bases line up with TRBD1. This CDR3 spans 15 amino acids. V lost 5 bases to trimming and J lost 5 bases; unmatched junction nucleotides: 7. From germline, CDR1 is SGHTA and CDR2 FQGNSA. The CDR3 nucleotides read TGTGCCAGCAGCCTCCTGACAGGGGGCAGAGATACGCAGTATTTT. Protein: CASSLLTGGRDTQYF. Full variable domain (outside the CDR3, taken from reference TRBV7-2 and TRBJ2-3): GAGVSQSPSNKVTEKGKDVELRCDPISGHTALYWYRQSLGQGLEFLIYFQGNSAPDKSGLPSDRFSAERTGGSVSTLTIQRTQQEDSAVYLCASSLLTGGRDTQYFGPGTRLTVL.

This sequence joins TRBV7-8 and TRBJ1-4; D uncertain. V was shortened by 3 bases and J by 5 bases, with 10 bases between the two germline ends. The CDR3 loop spans 14 amino acids. Germline V lookup: CDR1 SGHVS, CDR2 FQNEAQ. CDR3 DNA: TGTGCCAGCAGCTTCCATGGACGGAATGAAAAACTGTTTTTT. Protein: CASSFHGRNEKLFF.

Notes on this clone: Likely a read error: the CDR3 ends without its conserved phenylalanine or tryptophan. The DNA is omitted, as the CDR3 cannot be located on it reliably, and the CDR3 follows TCRdb's listing. V and J are TRBV27 and TRBJ1-1; the table's TRBD1 call for D was not verified on the DNA. CDR1 is MNHEY and CDR2 is SMNVEV in the germline V gene (reference sequence). The CDR3 is 13 residues long, counting both termini. The CDR3 loop is CASSFFWDRKLCL.

This chain joins TRBV28 and TRBJ2-5; no definite D call. The CDR3 has 15 residues. Germline CDR1 is MDHEN and CDR2 is SYDVKM. The V end was cut by 3 bases, the J end by 7 bases, with 18 bases between. This CDR3 reads CASSFMEVLTVTQYF. CDR3 coding DNA: TGTGCCAGCAGTTTCATGGAAGTCCTAACGGTGACCCAGTACTTC. The full variable domain, rest sourced from reference TRBV28 and TRBJ2-5, is DVKVTQSSRYLVKRTGEKVFLECVQDMDHENMFWYRQDPGLGLRLIYFSYDVKMKEKGDIPEGYSVSREKKERFSLILESASTNQTSMYLCASSFMEVLTVTQYFGPGTRLLVL.

The CDR3 reads CASSLDGNTEAFF. CDR3 nucleotide sequence: TGTGCCAGCAGTTTGGACGGGAACACTGAAGCTTTCTTT. This rearrangement joins TRBV28 to TRBJ1-1, with D unclear. V was clipped by 3 bases and J by 1 base, with 6 bases between them. Germline CDR1 and CDR2: MDHEN and SYDVKM. This CDR3 has 13 amino acids.

The gene calls are TRBV13 and TRBJ2-7; 8 positions agree with TRBD1. This CDR3 has 14 amino acids. Germline CDR1 and CDR2: PRHDT and FYEKMQ (reference sequence). The ends lost 5 bases at V and 2 bases at J; junction bases unmatched: 5. DNA for the CDR3: TGTGCCAGCAGCCAGGGGGCTCAAGCCTACGAGCAGTACTTC. Translated: CASSQGAQAYEQYF. Full variable domain (remainder filled in from reference TRBV13 and TRBJ2-7): AAGVIQSPRHLIKEKRETATLKCYPIPRHDTVYWYQQGPGQDPQFLISFYEKMQSDKGSIPDRFSAQQFSDYHSELNMSSLELGDSALYFCASSQGAQAYEQYFGPGTRLTVT.

The J gene is TRBJ2-7, the V gene TRBV4-3; D might be TRBD2 (7 bases). Trimming pared 0 bases from V and 5 bases from J, leaving 20 bases between. Germline-derived CDR1 and CDR2 are LGHNA and YSLEER. The CDR3 sequence is 17 residues long. The CDR3 nucleotides are TGCGCCAGCAGCCAAGATTCGGGAGGACAGAGACTTAACGAGCAGTACTTC. Its protein product is CASSQDSGGQRLNEQYF.

The CDR3 DNA reads as TGTGCCAGCAGCCTAAGGCGGGAGGGCCAGCTTAGGTACAATGAGCAGTTCTTC. Translation gives CASSLRREGQLRYNEQFF. This rearrangement joins TRBV7-6 to TRBJ2-1; 9 bases are a match to TRBD2. The CDR3 has 18 residues. J lost 4 bases, V lost 5 bases, and 15 bases had no gene match. The V gene's germline CDR1 is SGHVS and CDR2 FNYEAQ.

The chain links TRBV15 to TRBJ1-2, with TRBD1 matching over 8 bases. J lost 3 bases, V lost 4 bases, and 4 bases had no gene match. Germline assignment: CDR1 LNHNV and CDR2 YYDKDF (reference sequence). The CDR3 spans 14 residues. The chain's CDR3 is CATSTGQGHYGYTF. In nucleotides, the CDR3 is TGTGCCACCAGCACAGGACAGGGCCACTATGGCTACACCTTC.